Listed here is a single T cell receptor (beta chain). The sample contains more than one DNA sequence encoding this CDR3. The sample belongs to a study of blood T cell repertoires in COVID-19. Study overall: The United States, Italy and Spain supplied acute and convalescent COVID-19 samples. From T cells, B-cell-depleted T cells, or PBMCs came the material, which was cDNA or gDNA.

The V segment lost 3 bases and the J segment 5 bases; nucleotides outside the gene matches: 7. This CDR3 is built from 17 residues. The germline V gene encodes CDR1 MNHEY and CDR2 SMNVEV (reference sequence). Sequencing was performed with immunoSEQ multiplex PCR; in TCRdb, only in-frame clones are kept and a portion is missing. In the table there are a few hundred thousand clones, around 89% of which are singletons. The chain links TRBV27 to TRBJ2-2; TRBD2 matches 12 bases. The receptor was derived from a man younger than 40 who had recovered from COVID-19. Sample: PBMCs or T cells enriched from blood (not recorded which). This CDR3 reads CASSLRLAGVNTGELFF. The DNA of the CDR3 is TGTGCCAGCAGTTTGCGACTAGCGGGAGTAAATACCGGGGAGCTGTTTTTT.